Here is one T cell receptor (beta chain) with its context. This sample stems from a study of blood T cell repertoires in COVID-19. Overall study context: Samples taken during acute and convalescent COVID-19 were collected in the United States, Italy and Spain. In each case, the material was cDNA or gDNA derived from T cells, B-cell-depleted T cells, or PBMCs.

Germline V gene data show CDR1 as LNHDA and CDR2 as SQIVND (reference sequence). This CDR3 comprises 15 residues. V lost 1 base, J lost 5 bases, and 4 bases stayed unmatched. Per the original data handling: Amplification with reference gene primers provided the estimates of nucleated cell counts. Repertoires were generated with immunoSEQ multiplex PCR, while TCRdb's copy carries only in-frame clones and drops some. Clone size and the V and J calls come from that table; the DNA yielded D and trimming. The sample consists of about 190,000 clones, around four fifths of them appearing once. The specimen sequenced was peripheral blood. V gene TRBV19 combines with J gene TRBJ2-3, with 9 bases identical to TRBD2. The sequence came from a human donor in a cohort sampled during active COVID-19. CDR3 loop: CASSIVAGVIDTQYF. CDR3 DNA sequence: TGTGCCAGTAGTATAGTAGCGGGAGTGATAGATACGCAGTATTTT.